The rows below give T cell receptor beta chains drawn from one sample of a study of immune evolution from preneoplasia to lung adenocarcinoma. The protocol was immunoSEQ multiplex PCR, while the TCRdb copy is restricted to in-frame clones and leaves out a portion. The profile shows about 15,000 clones, roughly 77% of them singletons. The sample was FFPE minimally invasive lung adenocarcinoma tissue. These receptor sequences come from a person between 60 and 80 years old with lung adenocarcinoma. The CDR3 runs from the conserved cysteine through the conserved F or W. D genes are given only for firm matches. Clone size is not always given. Where it is, it says once, few, many or a class for expanded clones.

D: -
V: TRBV30
J: TRBJ2-7
size: -
DNA: TGTGCCTGGAGACAGGGATCCTACGAGCAGTACTTC
CDR3: CAWRQGSYEQYF

D: -
V: TRBV4-2
J: TRBJ2-7
size: -
DNA: TGTGCCAGCAGCCAAGACGACAGCAGCTCCTACGAGCAGTACTTC
CDR3: CASSQDDSSSYEQYF

D: -
V: TRBV7-9
J: TRBJ1-6
size: -
DNA: TGTGCCAGCAGCTTAGAAGGGATCGGCGATAATTCACCCCTCCACTTT
CDR3: CASSLEGIGDNSPLHF

D: -
V: TRBV7-9
J: TRBJ2-7
size: -
DNA: TGTGCCAGCAGCTCCAGGGATAGGTACGAGCAGTACTTC
CDR3: CASSSRDRYEQYF

D: TRBD1
V: TRBV10-3
J: TRBJ1-5
size: -
DNA: TGTGCCATCAGACGGACAGGGGAAGGCCAGCCCCAGCATTTT
CDR3: CAIRRTGEGQPQHF

D: -
V: TRBV18
J: TRBJ1-1
size: -
DNA: TGTGCCAGCTCACCCCTAAACTCTGGGGCCAGGACGTACACTGAAGCTTTCTTT
CDR3: CASSPLNSGARTYTEAFF

D: TRBD1
V: TRBV15
J: TRBJ2-7
size: -
DNA: TGTGCCACCAGACAACAGGGGGACTCCTACGAGCAGTGCTTC
CDR3: CATRQQGDSYEQCF

D: TRBD1
V: TRBV5-8
J: TRBJ2-7
size: once
DNA: TGTGCCAGCAGCATTATACAGGGGGCTGGCGAGCAGTACTTC
CDR3: CASSIIQGAGEQYF

D: -
V: TRBV7-9
J: TRBJ2-1
size: once
DNA: TGTGCCAGCAGCCCGTTCGGGAGCTTCTCCTACAATGAGCAGTTCTTC
CDR3: CASSPFGSFSYNEQFF

D: -
V: TRBV6-5
J: TRBJ2-2
size: -
DNA: TGTGCCAGCACCAAGAGAGTCCACGGGGAGCTGTTTTTT
CDR3: CASTKRVHGELFF

D: -
V: TRBV7-8
J: TRBJ2-2
size: -
DNA: TGTGCCAGCAGCTTGCTCAGGGTAGCGAACACCGGGGAGCTGTTTTTT
CDR3: CASSLLRVANTGELFF

D: -
V: TRBV7-9
J: TRBJ1-1
size: few
DNA: TGTGCCAGCAGCTTAGGGACAAGCACTGAAGCTTTCTTT
CDR3: CASSLGTSTEAFF

D: -
V: TRBV14
J: TRBJ1-6
size: -
DNA: TGTGCCAGCAGCCAAGCTGGCAGGGTAAATTCACCCCTCCACTTT
CDR3: CASSQAGRVNSPLHF

D: -
V: TRBV4-1
J: TRBJ1-4
size: -
DNA: TGCGCCAGCAGCCGGGGGGTGGGAGAAAAACTGTTTTTT
CDR3: CASSRGVGEKLFF

D: TRBD1
V: TRBV5-5
J: TRBJ1-5
size: -
DNA: TGTGCCAGCAGCTTGCGAGACAGGGGTAGCAATCAGCCCCAGCATTTT
CDR3: CASSLRDRGSNQPQHF

D: TRBD1
V: TRBV7-2
J: TRBJ2-1
size: -
DNA: TGTGCCAGCAAACTTAGTCCGGGACAGCTCAATGAGCAGTTCTTC
CDR3: CASKLSPGQLNEQFF

D: -
V: TRBV5-1
J: TRBJ2-6
size: -
DNA: TGCGCCAGCAGCGAGGCCGGCTCTGGGGCCAACGTCCTGACTTTC
CDR3: CASSEAGSGANVLTF

D: -
V: TRBV30
J: TRBJ2-1
size: -
DNA: TGTGCCTGGAGTTCTTCGGCTTCCTACAATGAGCAGTTCTTC
CDR3: CAWSSSASYNEQFF

D: -
V: TRBV5-6
J: TRBJ1-2
size: -
DNA: TGTGCCAGCAGCTTGAGTCAGGGCTATGGCTACACCTTC
CDR3: CASSLSQGYGYTF

D: -
V: TRBV6-5
J: TRBJ1-2
size: -
DNA: TGTGCCAGCAGCAGACCTGGAAGATCAAACTATGGCTACACCTTC
CDR3: CASSRPGRSNYGYTF

D: TRBD1
V: TRBV4-3
J: TRBJ2-5
size: few
DNA: TGCGCCAGCAGCCAAGGGACAGGGGGAGGGCAAGAGACCCAGTACTTC
CDR3: CASSQGTGGGQETQYF

D: -
V: TRBV28
J: TRBJ2-2
size: -
DNA: TGTGCCAGTACCAGATCCGGGGAGCTGTTTTTT
CDR3: CASTRSGELFF

D: -
V: TRBV11-2
J: TRBJ2-7
size: -
DNA: TGTGCCAGCAGTCCGTCCCGCTCCTACGAGCAGTACTTC
CDR3: CASSPSRSYEQYF

D: TRBD1
V: TRBV19
J: TRBJ1-5
size: -
DNA: TGTGCCAGTAGTATCCAGGGGACAGGGGGAGTTCAGCCCCAGCATTTT
CDR3: CASSIQGTGGVQPQHF

D: -
V: TRBV30
J: TRBJ1-2
size: once
DNA: TGTGCCTGGACGGTTCGGCCCGGCTATGGCTACACCTTC
CDR3: CAWTVRPGYGYTF

D: -
V: TRBV30
J: TRBJ1-2
size: few
DNA: TGTGCCTGGAGTGAGCGGGGTAACTATGGCTACACCTTC
CDR3: CAWSERGNYGYTF

D: TRBD1
V: TRBV18
J: TRBJ1-5
size: once
DNA: TGTGCCAGCTCATTAGACAGGGGCGCGAATCAGCCCCAGCATTTT
CDR3: CASSLDRGANQPQHF

D: -
V: TRBV9
J: TRBJ1-2
size: -
DNA: TGTGCCAGCAGCGTAGTGGGCAACCCCTATGGCTACACCTTC
CDR3: CASSVVGNPYGYTF

D: -
V: TRBV30
J: TRBJ2-3
size: -
DNA: TGTGCCTGGAGTCCGGGACTTATAAACACAGATACGCAGTATTTT
CDR3: CAWSPGLINTDTQYF

D: TRBD1
V: TRBV6-1
J: TRBJ2-7
size: -
DNA: TGTGCCAGCAGTGAATTAGGGGGCACCTACGAGCAGTACTTC
CDR3: CASSELGGTYEQYF

D: -
V: TRBV18
J: TRBJ2-7
size: -
DNA: TGTGCCAGCTCACCCGGGACTGTGAGCTCCTACGAGCAGTACTTC
CDR3: CASSPGTVSSYEQYF

D: -
V: TRBV9
J: TRBJ2-3
size: -
DNA: TGTGCCAGCAGCGTAGCCACTAGCACAGATACGCAGTATTTT
CDR3: CASSVATSTDTQYF

D: -
V: TRBV5-6
J: TRBJ2-7
size: -
DNA: TGTGCCAGCAGTCTCGGCAGTTCCTACGAGCAGTACTTC
CDR3: CASSLGSSYEQYF

D: -
V: TRBV11-2
J: TRBJ2-1
size: -
DNA: TGTGCCAGCAGCTTAGAGGGAGGACTCTACAATGAGCAGTTCTTC
CDR3: CASSLEGGLYNEQFF

D: -
V: TRBV2
J: TRBJ1-1
size: once
DNA: TGTGCCAGCAGTGTAATCAAGGGAGGGACTGAAGCTTTCTTT
CDR3: CASSVIKGGTEAFF

D: TRBD1
V: TRBV9
J: TRBJ2-7
size: -
DNA: TGTGCCAGCAGCGCGGGACAGGGGTGGAGGACCTACGAGCAGTACTTC
CDR3: CASSAGQGWRTYEQYF

D: -
V: TRBV19
J: TRBJ1-6
size: -
DNA: TGTGCCAGTAGTCGTATCTCCTATAATTCACCCCTCCACTTT
CDR3: CASSRISYNSPLHF

D: TRBD1
V: TRBV7-2
J: TRBJ1-5
size: -
DNA: TGTGCCAGCAGCTTAGACAGGGGTGGCAATCAGCCCCAGCATTTT
CDR3: CASSLDRGGNQPQHF

D: TRBD2
V: TRBV11-2
J: TRBJ2-7
size: -
DNA: TGTGCCAGCAGCTTAGCAGCGGGGGCAAACGAGCAGTACTTC
CDR3: CASSLAAGANEQYF

D: -
V: TRBV7-2
J: TRBJ2-3
size: -
DNA: TGTGCCAGCAGGGAACAAGGCACGCAGTATTTT
CDR3: CASREQGTQYF

D: -
V: TRBV30
J: TRBJ1-1
size: large
DNA: TGTGCCTGGAGTGGACAGGATGAAGCTTTCTTT
CDR3: CAWSGQDEAFF

D: -
V: TRBV28
J: TRBJ1-2
size: -
DNA: TGTGCCAGCAGGGACTTGAGGGGCACATTTAACTATGGCTACACCTTC
CDR3: CASRDLRGTFNYGYTF

D: -
V: TRBV7-2
J: TRBJ1-1
size: -
DNA: TGTGCCAGCAGCTTAATGGGGTACACTGAAGCTTTCTTT
CDR3: CASSLMGYTEAFF

D: -
V: TRBV9
J: TRBJ1-3
size: -
DNA: TGTGCCAGCAGTACGTCCGCTGGGAACACCATATATTTT
CDR3: CASSTSAGNTIYF

D: TRBD2
V: TRBV7-8
J: TRBJ2-2
size: once
DNA: TGTGCCAGCACCCAGGCGGCTAGCGGGGGGTCATACACCGGGGAGCTGTTTTTT
CDR3: CASTQAASGGSYTGELFF

D: -
V: TRBV9
J: TRBJ2-7
size: medium-sized
DNA: TGTGCCAGCAGCGTAACCCCAGACAGCGAGCAGTACTTC
CDR3: CASSVTPDSEQYF

D: TRBD2
V: TRBV6-1
J: TRBJ2-5
size: -
DNA: TGTGCCAGCATCTGGGGCGGGGGGCAAGAGACCCAGTACTTC
CDR3: CASIWGGGQETQYF

D: -
V: TRBV11-2
J: TRBJ2-7
size: once
DNA: TGTGCCAGCAGCTTAAAGGGACCTCCCTACGAGCAGTACTTC
CDR3: CASSLKGPPYEQYF